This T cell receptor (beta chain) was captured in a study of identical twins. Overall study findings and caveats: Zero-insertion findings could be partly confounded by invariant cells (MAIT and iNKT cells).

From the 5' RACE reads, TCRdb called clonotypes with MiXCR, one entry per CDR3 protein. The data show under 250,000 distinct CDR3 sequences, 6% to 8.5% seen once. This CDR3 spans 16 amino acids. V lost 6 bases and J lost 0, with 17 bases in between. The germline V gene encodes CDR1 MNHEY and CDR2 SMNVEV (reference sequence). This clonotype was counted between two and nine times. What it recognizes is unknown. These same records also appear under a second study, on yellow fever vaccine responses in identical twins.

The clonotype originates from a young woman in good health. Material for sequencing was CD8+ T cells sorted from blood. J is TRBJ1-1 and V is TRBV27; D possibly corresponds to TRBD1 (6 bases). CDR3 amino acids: CASSRGGRGMNTEAFF. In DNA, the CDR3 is TGTGCCAGCAGCCGTGGGGGCAGGGGTATGAACACTGAAGCTTTCTTT.